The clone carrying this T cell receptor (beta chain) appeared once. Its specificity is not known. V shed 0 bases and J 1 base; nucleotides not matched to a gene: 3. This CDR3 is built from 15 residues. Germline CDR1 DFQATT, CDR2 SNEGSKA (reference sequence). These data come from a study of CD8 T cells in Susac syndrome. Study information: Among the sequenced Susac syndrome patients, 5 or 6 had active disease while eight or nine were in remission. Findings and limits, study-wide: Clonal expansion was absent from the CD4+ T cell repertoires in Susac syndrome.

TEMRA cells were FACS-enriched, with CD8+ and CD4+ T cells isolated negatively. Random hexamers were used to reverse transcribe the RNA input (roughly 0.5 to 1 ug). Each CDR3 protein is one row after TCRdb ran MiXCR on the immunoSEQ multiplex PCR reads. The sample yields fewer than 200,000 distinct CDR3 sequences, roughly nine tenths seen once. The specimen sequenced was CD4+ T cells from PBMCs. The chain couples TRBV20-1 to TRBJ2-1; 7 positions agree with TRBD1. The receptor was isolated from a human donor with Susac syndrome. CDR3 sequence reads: CSARDRDRSYNEQFF. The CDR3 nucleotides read TGCAGTGCTAGAGATCGGGACAGATCCTACAATGAGCAGTTCTTC.